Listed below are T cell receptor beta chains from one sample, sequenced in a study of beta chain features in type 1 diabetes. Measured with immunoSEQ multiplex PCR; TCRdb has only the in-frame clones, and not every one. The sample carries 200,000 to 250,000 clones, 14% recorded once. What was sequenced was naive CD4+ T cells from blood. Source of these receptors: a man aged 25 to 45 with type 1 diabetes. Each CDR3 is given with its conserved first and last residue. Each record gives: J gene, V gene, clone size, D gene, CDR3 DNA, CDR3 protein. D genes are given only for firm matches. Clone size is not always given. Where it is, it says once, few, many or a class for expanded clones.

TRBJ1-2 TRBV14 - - TGTGCCAGCAGCCAAGACAGGGACTATGGCTACACCTTC CASSQDRDYGYTF
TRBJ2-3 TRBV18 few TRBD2 TGTGCCAGCTCGACTCGACTAGCGGGGACAGATACGCAGTATTTT CASSTRLAGTDTQYF
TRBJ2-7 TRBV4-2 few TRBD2 TGTGCCAGCAGCCAAGGTCCCGGGACTAGCGAGTACGAGCAGTACTTC CASSQGPGTSEYEQYF
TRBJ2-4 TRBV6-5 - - TGTGCCAGCAGTTACGCTACTGGTGTAGCCAAAAACATTCAGTACTTC CASSYATGVAKNIQYF
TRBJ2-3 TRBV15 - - TGTGCCACCAGCAGAGGAGAGGGAAGCACAGATACGCAGTATTTT CATSRGEGSTDTQYF
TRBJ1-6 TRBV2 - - TGTGCCAGCAGTGCTCCTCCTGACAGCTCACCCCTCCACTTT CASSAPPDSSPLHF
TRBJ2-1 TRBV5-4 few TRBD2 TGTGCCAGCAGTTCCGGACTAGCGGGAGGGATTGAGCAGTTCTTC CASSSGLAGGIEQFF
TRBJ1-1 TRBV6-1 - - TGTGCCAGCAGAAACATGATTGGCACTGAAGCTTTCTTT CASRNMIGTEAFF
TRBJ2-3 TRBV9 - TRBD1 TGTGCCAGCAGCGTTCGCGGGACAGGGGGCACAGATACGCAGTATTTT CASSVRGTGGTDTQYF
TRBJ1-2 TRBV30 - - TGTGCCTGGAGCGCAGTGGATGGCTACACCTTC CAWSAVDGYTF
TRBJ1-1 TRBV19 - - TGTGCCAGTAGTATAGCACTTACGGGCACTGAAGCTTTCTTT CASSIALTGTEAFF
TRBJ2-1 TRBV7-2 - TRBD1 TGTGCCAGCAGCTTAACAGGGGATCCAACCTACAATGAGCAGTTCTTC CASSLTGDPTYNEQFF
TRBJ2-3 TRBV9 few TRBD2 TGTGCCAGCAGCCTCTCGACTAGCGGGAGGGCCGGAACAGATACGCAGTATTTT CASSLSTSGRAGTDTQYF
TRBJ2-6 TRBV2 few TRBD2 TGTGCCAGCGGGGGGGTTCGGACCGGGGCCAACGTCCTGACTTTC CASGGVRTGANVLTF
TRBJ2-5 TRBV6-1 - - TGTGCCAGCAGCCCACCGGGCCGCGGGGAGACCCAGTACTTC CASSPPGRGETQYF
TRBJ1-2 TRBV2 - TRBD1 TGTGCCAGCAGTGAAGAGGGACAGGGGGCTCGCTACACCTTC CASSEEGQGARYTF
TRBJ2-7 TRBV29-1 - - TGCAGCCTGACTAGTTGGGGTTCTTACGAGCAGTACTTC CSLTSWGSYEQYF
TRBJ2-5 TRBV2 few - TGTGCCAGCAGTGAACCCCTCGGGATACAAGAGACCCAGTACTTC CASSEPLGIQETQYF
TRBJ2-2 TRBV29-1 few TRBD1 TGCAGCGTGGAGGACAGGGAGGAATGGACCGGGGAGCTGTTTTTT CSVEDREEWTGELFF
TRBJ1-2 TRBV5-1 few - TGCGCCAGCAGCTTGGCAGCGAATAACTATGGCTACACCTTC CASSLAANNYGYTF
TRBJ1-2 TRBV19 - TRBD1 TGTGCCAGTTCGGACCCTGGGACAGACCCTCGCTACACCTTC CASSDPGTDPRYTF
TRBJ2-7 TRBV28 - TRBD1 TGTGCCAGCAGAGACAGGGACGAGCAGTACTTC CASRDRDEQYF
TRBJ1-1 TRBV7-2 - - TGTGCCAGCAGCTTATCTACAGGCGGGAACACTGAAGCTTTCTTT CASSLSTGGNTEAFF
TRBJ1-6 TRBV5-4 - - TGTGCCAGCAGCTTGGCCAGGGGACCCGTGGGTTCACCCCTCCACTTT CASSLARGPVGSPLHF
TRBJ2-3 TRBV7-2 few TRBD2 TGTGCCAGCTCCCTGCAAGCGGGAGTGGTAGATACGCAGTATTTT CASSLQAGVVDTQYF
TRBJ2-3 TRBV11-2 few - TGTGCCAGCAGCCCCCTCCGGTCAGATACGCAGTATTTT CASSPLRSDTQYF
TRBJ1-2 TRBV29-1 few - TGCAGCGTTGGACACGATGGCTACACCTTC CSVGHDGYTF
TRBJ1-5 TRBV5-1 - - TGCGCCAGCAGCTTGGGGACGGAAGGGGATCGGCCCCAGCATTTT CASSLGTEGDRPQHF
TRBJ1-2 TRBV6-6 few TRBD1 TGTGCCAGCATGATAGGACAGGGTGGATATGGCTACACCTTC CASMIGQGGYGYTF
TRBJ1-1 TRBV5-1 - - TGCGCCAGCAGCTTGGGGGGCCAGACCCTGGCCGAAGCTTTCTTT CASSLGGQTLAEAFF
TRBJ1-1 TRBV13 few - TGTGCCAGCAGCCCTAGAACACGTACTGAAGCTTTCTTT CASSPRTRTEAFF
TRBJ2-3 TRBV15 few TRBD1 TGTGCCACCAGCAGAGGGGACAGGACTAGCACAGATACGCAGTATTTT CATSRGDRTSTDTQYF
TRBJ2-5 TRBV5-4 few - TGTGCCAGCAGCTTGGTAGGAGGGGTCCAAGAGACCCAGTACTTC CASSLVGGVQETQYF
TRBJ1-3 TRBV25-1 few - TGTGCCAGCAGTGACGACAGGTCTGGAAACACCATATATTTT CASSDDRSGNTIYF
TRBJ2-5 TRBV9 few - TGTGCCAGCAGCGTAGGCTCGCGACAGCAAGAGACCCAGTACTTC CASSVGSRQQETQYF
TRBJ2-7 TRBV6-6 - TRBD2 TGTGCCAGCAGATCGGCTAGCGGGGGGGCCTACGAGCAGTACTTC CASRSASGGAYEQYF
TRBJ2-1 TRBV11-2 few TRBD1 TGTGCCAGCAGCCAAGACCCGGGACAGGGGGCCCCTGAGCAGTTCTTC CASSQDPGQGAPEQFF
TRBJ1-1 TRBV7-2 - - TGTGCCAGCAGCTTAGCACAGCAGAACACTGAAGCTTTCTTT CASSLAQQNTEAFF
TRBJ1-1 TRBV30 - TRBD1 TGTGCCTGGAGTTATGGGACAGCTGAAGCTTTCTTT CAWSYGTAEAFF
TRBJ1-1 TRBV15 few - TGTGCCACCAGGCTAGGACAGACACGGAACACTGAAGCTTTCTTT CATRLGQTRNTEAFF
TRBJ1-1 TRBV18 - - TGTGCCAGCTCACCACCGTCGGGCCAAGGGAGAGAAGCTTTCTTT CASSPPSGQGREAFF
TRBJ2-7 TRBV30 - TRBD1 TGTGCCTGGAGTAGGTCAGGGGGCCCTGGGGAGCAGTACTTC CAWSRSGGPGEQYF
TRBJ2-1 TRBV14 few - TGTGCCAGCAGCCAACAAGAGCGGGTCCTATTGAATGAGCAGTTCTTC CASSQQERVLLNEQFF
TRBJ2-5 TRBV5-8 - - TGTGCCAGCAGCTCTCGACTAGGGAATCGTGGGGAGACCCAGTACTTC CASSSRLGNRGETQYF
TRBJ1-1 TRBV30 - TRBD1 TGTGCCTGGCTACAGGGGGCATTCAATGAAGCTTTCTTT CAWLQGAFNEAFF
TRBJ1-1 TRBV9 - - TGTGCCAGCAGGACGGGACATTCGAACACTGAAGCTTTCTTT CASRTGHSNTEAFF
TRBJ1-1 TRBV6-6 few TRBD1 TGTGCCAGCAGTTACCGTCAGGCAGGGGGCACTGAAGCTTTCTTT CASSYRQAGGTEAFF
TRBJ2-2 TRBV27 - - TGTGCCAGCAGGGCGGTCACCGGGGAGCTGTTTTTT CASRAVTGELFF
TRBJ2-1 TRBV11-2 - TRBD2 TGTGCCAGCAGCGCCCTACTAGCGGGGAATGAGCAGTTCTTC CASSALLAGNEQFF
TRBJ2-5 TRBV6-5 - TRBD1 TGTGCCAGCAGTTCCCACGACAGGGTAGAGACCCAGTACTTC CASSSHDRVETQYF
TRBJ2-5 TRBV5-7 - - TGTGCCAGCAGCTTTGATGGCAGGGAAGAGACCCAGTACTTC CASSFDGREETQYF
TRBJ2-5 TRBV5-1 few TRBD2 TGCGCCAGCAGCTCTAGCGGGGGGGCCCAAGAGACCCAGTACTTC CASSSSGGAQETQYF
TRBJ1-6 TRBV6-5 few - TGTGCCAGCAGTGAGAACAGTAATTCACCCCTCCACTTT CASSENSNSPLHF
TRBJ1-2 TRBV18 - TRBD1 TGTGCCAGCTCACCAAATCCGGGACAGGGGGCTAGCTACACCTTC CASSPNPGQGASYTF
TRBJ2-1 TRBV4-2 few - TGTGCCAGCAGCCAAGAGGGGAGGGGGGGGTACAATGAGCAGTTCTTC CASSQEGRGGYNEQFF
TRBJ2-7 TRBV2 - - TGTGCCAGCAGTGAAGCAACAGGTAAATCCAACGAGCAGTACTTC CASSEATGKSNEQYF